This section outlines one TCR beta chain sequence together with its context. The antigen remains undetermined. Original handling: Junction-only sequences without quality scores came from ImmunoSEQ, so filtering differed. Profiled with immunoSEQ multiplex PCR; TCRdb holds only in-frame clones, not every one. That table supplies the V and J calls and clone size; D and trimming were determined from the DNA. The repertoire holds approximately 320,000 clones, with 87% as singletons. This sample is drawn from a study of shared clonotypes between healthy human individuals. The wider study: The donor pool was made up of two women and three men aged 18 to 49. Study results and limitations: Compared with clonotypes that all four donors shared, non-shared clonotypes had lower generation probabilities. A small donor pool kept down the genetic and exposure-history diversity that was represented.

Per the germline V gene, CDR1 is SGHKS and CDR2 is YYEKEE (reference sequence). V lost 0 bases and J 8 bases, leaving 11 bases between the germline ends. This CDR3 is built from 13 residues. Specimen: memory CD8+ T cells sorted from blood. Subset meaning: CD45RO+ cells pooled with CCR7-negative TemRA cells. This receptor was obtained from a young man in good health. This chain uses TRBV5-5 with TRBJ1-2; tentative D call: TRBD1 (5 bases). The CDR3 bases are TGTGCCAGCAGCTTGGGAGGGACCCCGGGCTACACCTTC. It encodes CASSLGGTPGYTF.